Sequencing of this T cell receptor (beta chain) was carried out in a study of long-term antiretroviral therapy in people with HIV. Study background: In the earliest collections, sampling predates the 2015 immediate-ART recommendation by about a decade.

Details on this clone: Its antigen remains unidentified.

Running of the v3.0 immunoSEQ assay took place at survey level. Sequencing used immunoSEQ multiplex PCR; TCRdb keeps in-frame clones, though not all of them. The table has tens of thousands of clones, over 90% seen once; the top ten hold 3.1%. The study, taken as a whole, reports: Post-treatment diversity went higher with ART but stayed below transplant donor controls. Narrower CDR3 length ranges marked HIV repertoires relative to controls. Data on ART adherence, viral resistance or therapy changes were unavailable.

This sample comprised unsorted PBMCs, obtained 5.3 years after starting antiretroviral therapy. This TCR was sampled from a man between 45 and 60 years old with HIV.

The CDR3 DNA reads as TGTGCCAGCAGTCTGGGACTGAACACCGGGGAGCTGTTTTTT. This sequence encodes CASSLGLNTGELFF. The genes are TRBV28 and TRBJ2-2; D is perhaps TRBD2 (6 bases). CDR1 is MDHEN, CDR2 SYDVKM, per germline. There are 14 residues in the CDR3. The ends were cut back, 5 bases at V and 1 base at J, with 8 bases in the middle.